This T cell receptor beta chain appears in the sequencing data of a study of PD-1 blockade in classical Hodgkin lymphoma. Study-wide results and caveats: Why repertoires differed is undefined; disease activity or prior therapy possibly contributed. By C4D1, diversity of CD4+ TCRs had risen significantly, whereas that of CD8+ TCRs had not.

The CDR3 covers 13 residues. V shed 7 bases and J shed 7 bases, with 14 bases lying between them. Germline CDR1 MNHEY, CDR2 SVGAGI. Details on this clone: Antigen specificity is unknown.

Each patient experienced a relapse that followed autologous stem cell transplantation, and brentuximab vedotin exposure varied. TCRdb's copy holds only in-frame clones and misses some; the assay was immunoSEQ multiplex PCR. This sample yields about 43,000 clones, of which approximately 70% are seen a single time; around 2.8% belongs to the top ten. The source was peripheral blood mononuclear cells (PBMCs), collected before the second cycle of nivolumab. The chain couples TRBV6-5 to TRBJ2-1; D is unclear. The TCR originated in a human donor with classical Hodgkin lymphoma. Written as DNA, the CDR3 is TGTGCCAGCAAAAGTAATTGGCTTAATGAGCAGTTCTTC. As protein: CASKSNWLNEQFF.